Given below is one T cell receptor beta chain in context. Attached unique molecular identifiers marked individual cDNA molecules. One entry per CDR3 protein, called by TCRdb with MiXCR from the 5' RACE reads. The sample holds 25,000 to 35,000 distinct CDR3 sequences; 6% to 7% are singletons and the top ten take about two fifths. These data are taken from a study of early T cells in non-severe SARS-CoV-2 infection. Background on the study: Sequencing of bulk RNA from unsorted whole blood was done, without chain pairing.

Sequencing was carried out using whole blood. This receptor was taken from an adult who was a healthcare worker with PCR-confirmed SARS-CoV-2 infection or an uninfected control (not recorded which).

Written as DNA, the CDR3 is TGTGCCAGCAGCTTGACAGGGAACGCCTACAATGAGCAGTTCTTC. It codes for CASSLTGNAYNEQFF. The J gene is TRBJ2-1, the V gene TRBV7-3; 7 bases are shared with TRBD1. Trimming removed 3 bases from V and 2 bases from J; junction bases left unmatched: 4. The V gene's germline CDR1 is SGHTA and CDR2 FQGTGA. This CDR3 region has 15 residues.